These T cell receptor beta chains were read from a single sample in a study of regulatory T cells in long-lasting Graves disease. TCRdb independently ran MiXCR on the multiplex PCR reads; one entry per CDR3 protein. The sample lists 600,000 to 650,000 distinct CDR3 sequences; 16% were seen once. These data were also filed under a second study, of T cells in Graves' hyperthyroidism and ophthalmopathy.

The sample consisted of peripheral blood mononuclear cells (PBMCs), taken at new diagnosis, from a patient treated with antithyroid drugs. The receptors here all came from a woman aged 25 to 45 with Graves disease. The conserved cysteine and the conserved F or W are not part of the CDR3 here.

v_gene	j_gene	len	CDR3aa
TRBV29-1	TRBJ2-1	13	SVDDSGASYNEQF
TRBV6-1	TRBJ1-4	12	ASSVAGYNEKLF
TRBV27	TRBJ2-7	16	ASSLSPLPRGLGYEQY
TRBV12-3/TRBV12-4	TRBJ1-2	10	ASSFSSGGYT
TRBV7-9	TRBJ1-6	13	ASSPSGGGYSPLH
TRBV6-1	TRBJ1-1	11	ASKKVVNTEAF
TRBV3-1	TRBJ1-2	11	ASSGGNRYGYT
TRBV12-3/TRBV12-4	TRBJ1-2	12	ASSFTTENYGYT
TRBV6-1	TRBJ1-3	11	ASGTPSGNTIY
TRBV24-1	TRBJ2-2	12	ATSDSEHTGELF
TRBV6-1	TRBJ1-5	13	ATRGSGSKFQPQH
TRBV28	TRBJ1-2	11	ATQFPGAWGYT
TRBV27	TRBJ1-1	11	ASSLKGQREAF
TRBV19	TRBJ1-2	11	ASSRMGNYGYT
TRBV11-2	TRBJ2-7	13	TSSRDRPSSYEQY
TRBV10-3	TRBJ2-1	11	AIGTSGNPEQF
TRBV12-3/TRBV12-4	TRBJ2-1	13	ASSLAPAGVDEQF
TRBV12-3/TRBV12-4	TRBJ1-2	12	ASSPGTGRFGYT
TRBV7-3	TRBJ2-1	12	ASSTGLANNEQF
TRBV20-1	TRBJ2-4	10	SAGEGPQIQY
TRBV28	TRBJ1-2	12	ASSQGSANYGYT
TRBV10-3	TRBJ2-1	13	ATTKQDPRVDEQF
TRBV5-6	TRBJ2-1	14	ASSFGGGRSYNEQF
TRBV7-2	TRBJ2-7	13	ASSLFLAGANEQY